One and the same sample provided the 31 T cell receptor beta chains below, sequenced in a study of blood T cell repertoires in COVID-19. Assay: immunoSEQ multiplex PCR; the TCRdb copy retains only in-frame clones and omits some. This sample has some 38,000 clones, with around 84% found just once. Sequencing used peripheral blood. All receptors come from a man aged 55-75 years with COVID-19, enrolled during active disease.

The chain is built from TRBV5-1 and TRBJ1-4, with a weak D call TRBD1 (5 bases). The CDR3 is made up of 15 amino acids. The V end lost 4 bases, the J end lost 3 bases, and 13 bases lay between the germline ends. CDR1 and CDR2 (germline): SGHRS, YFSETQ. The CDR3 region is CASSAGTGANEKLFF. The CDR3 nucleotides are TGCGCCAGCAGCGCGGGGACGGGAGCTAATGAAAAACTGTTTTTT.

The V gene is TRBV7-2, the J gene TRBJ1-4, with TRBD1 identical over 9 bases. The length of the CDR3 is 14 residues. The junction had 5 bases not matched to a gene; V was cut back by 4 bases and J by 8 bases. Germline loops: CDR1 SGHTA, CDR2 FQGNSA. CDR3 nucleotides: TGTGCCAGCAGCTGGGACAGGGAAGGGGAAAAACTGTTTTTT. This sequence encodes CASSWDREGEKLFF.

CDR3 sequence reads: CAIPPGPMNTEAFF. The CDR3 DNA sequence: TGTGCCATCCCACCAGGGCCCATGAACACTGAAGCTTTCTTT. This rearrangement joins TRBV27 to TRBJ1-1; TRBD1 might be the D (5 bases). The CDR3 is 14 amino acids. V was cut by 10 bases and J by 0 bases, with 15 bases left in between. Looked up from germline, CDR1 is MNHEY and CDR2 is SMNVEV (reference sequence).

This clone appeared a single time. The rearrangement uses TRBV24-1 and TRBJ2-7, with a weak D call TRBD1 (5 bases). Germline CDR1 is KGHDR and CDR2 is SFDVKD. The CDR3 spans 14 residues. The ends were cut back, 5 bases at V and 2 bases at J, with 12 bases in the middle. The CDR3 sequence is CATSGGSSPYEQYF. CDR3 bases: TGTGCCACCAGTGGGGGCTCTAGTCCCTACGAGCAGTACTTC.

V gene TRBV9 combines with J gene TRBJ1-1, with D hard to call. Germline V CDR1 and CDR2: SGDLS, YYNGEE. Trimming pared 4 bases from V and 6 bases from J, leaving 16 bases between. The CDR3 covers 14 residues. The CDR3 nucleotides read TGTGCCAGCAGCTCCCTTGGGAGGGAGGCTGAAGCTTTCTTT. Translated: CASSSLGREAEAFF.

The chain combines TRBV4-2 with TRBJ1-1, with a possible D match to TRBD1 (5 bases). This CDR3 region has 14 residues. Trimming left V 0 bases short and J 4 bases short, with 9 bases between. CDR1 is LGHNA and CDR2 is YNFKEQ in the germline V gene. The CDR3 is CASSQDRRGTEAFF. The DNA for the CDR3 is TGTGCCAGCAGCCAAGATCGTAGGGGCACTGAAGCTTTCTTT.

The chain employs TRBV18 and TRBJ2-5; D is perhaps TRBD1 (6 bases). The germline V and J ends were trimmed by 2 bases and 5 bases, with 15 bases remaining between them. The CDR3 is 15 residues long. Germline V lookup: CDR1 KGHSH, CDR2 LQKENI. In nucleotides, the CDR3 is TGTGCCAGCTCACCATCCGCAGGGGTCGGCGAGACCCAGTACTTC. It yields the protein CASSPSAGVGETQYF. The complete variable domain, with remaining parts taken from reference TRBV18 and TRBJ2-5, reads NAGVMQNPRHLVRRRGQEARLRCSPMKGHSHVYWYRQLPEEGLKFMVYLQKENIIDESGMPKERFSAEFPKEGPSILRIQQVVRGDSAAYFCASSPSAGVGETQYFGPGTRLLVL.

The chain employs TRBV5-5 and TRBJ1-1; 7 bases are a match to TRBD1. This CDR3 has 13 amino acids. After removal of 4 bases from V and 5 bases from J, the junction contained 5 bases not matched to a gene. Germline V gene lookup returns CDR1 SGHKS and CDR2 YYEKEE (reference sequence). For the CDR3, the DNA is TGTGCCAGCAGCCGGAGGGGGCTGACTGAAGCTTTCTTT. It translates to CASSRRGLTEAFF.

This chain links TRBV7-6 with TRBJ1-4; 8 nucleotides match TRBD1. The CDR3 runs 15 residues. Germline values: CDR1 SGHVS, CDR2 FNYEAQ. Unmatched junction bases numbered 8, after V lost 5 bases and J lost 6 bases. The CDR3 nucleotides read TGTGCCAGCAGCCCTGGGACAGGAACCTATGAAAAACTGTTTTTT. Protein sequence: CASSPGTGTYEKLFF.

The V and J genes are TRBV27 and TRBJ2-7, with a tentative D call TRBD2 (6 bases). There are 15 residues in the CDR3. The V end lost 3 bases, the J end lost 2 bases, and 14 bases lay between the germline ends. Germline loops: CDR1 MNHEY, CDR2 SMNVEV (reference sequence). CDR3 region: CASSLVWAGPYEQYF. The CDR3 DNA follows: TGTGCCAGCAGTTTGGTTTGGGCGGGGCCCTACGAGCAGTACTTC.

The J gene is TRBJ2-3, the V gene TRBV5-1, with a tentative D call TRBD2 (6 bases). CDR1 is SGHRS and CDR2 is YFSETQ in the germline V gene. CDR3 size: 16 residues. V lost 0 bases and J 0 bases, leaving 11 bases between the germline ends. The chain's CDR3 is CASSLVRGTSTDTQYF. CDR3 bases: TGCGCCAGCAGCTTGGTTCGCGGGACTAGCACAGATACGCAGTATTTT.

This chain joins TRBV3-1 (or the pseudogene TRBV3-2) and TRBJ2-1; 7 positions agree with TRBD1. The CDR3 contains 13 residues. After removal of 1 base from V and 12 bases from J, the junction contained 6 bases not matched to a gene. CDR1 LGHDT and CDR2 YNNKEL come from the germline V gene (reference sequence). This CDR3 reads CASSQVDRPRQFF. For the CDR3, the DNA is TGTGCCAGCAGCCAAGTGGACAGGCCCAGGCAGTTCTTC.

This clone was observed a single time. V gene TRBV18 combines with J gene TRBJ2-3; 9 bases are a match to TRBD1. Trimming took 4 bases from V and 5 from J; bases not matched to a gene: 4. CDR3 length equals 14 residues. In germline, CDR1 is KGHSH, CDR2 LQKENI. DNA for the CDR3: TGTGCCAGCTCACGACAGGGGGTGGTAGATACGCAGTATTTT. This codes for CASSRQGVVDTQYF.

This clone was recorded once. The chain is built from TRBV2 and TRBJ2-2; possibly TRBD1 for D (6 bases). The CDR3 extends over 14 amino acids. Germline V gives CDR1 SNHLY, CDR2 FYNNEI. Trimming removed 7 bases from V and 1 base from J, with 10 bases in between. Written as DNA, the CDR3 is TGTGCCAGCAACCGACAGGTGAACACCGGGGAGCTGTTTTTT. Amino acids: CASNRQVNTGELFF.

V and J are TRBV5-1 and TRBJ2-5; 9 bases map to TRBD1. This CDR3 contains 16 residues. Germline loops: CDR1 SGHRS, CDR2 YFSETQ. V dropped 2 bases and J dropped 6; count of bases not matched to a gene: 11. This chain's CDR3 is CASSLGLTGGEKTQYF. DNA of the CDR3: TGCGCCAGCAGCTTAGGTCTGACAGGGGGGGAAAAGACCCAGTACTTC.

This rearrangement joins TRBV5-8 to TRBJ2-2; tentatively, D is TRBD2 (6 bases). The CDR3 sequence is 15 residues long. The V end lost 0 bases, the J end lost 8 bases, and 14 bases lay between the germline ends. Germline values: CDR1 SGHTS, CDR2 YDEGEE. The CDR3 sequence: CASSLDGGKAGELFF. The CDR3 coding sequence is TGTGCCAGCAGCTTGGATGGCGGGAAGGCTGGGGAGCTGTTTTTT. The full variable domain, its missing parts supplied by reference TRBV5-8 and TRBJ2-2, is EAGVTQSPTHLIKTRGQQATLRCSPISGHTSVYWYQQALGLGLQFLLWYDEGEERNRGNFPPRFSGRQFPNYSSELNVNALELEDSALYLCASSLDGGKAGELFFGEGSRLTVL.

This clone occurred once. The V call is TRBV4-1, the J call TRBJ1-2; D is unresolved. Germline-derived CDR1 and CDR2 are MGHRA and YSYEKL. Trimming removed 0 bases at V and 11 bases at J, with 10 bases between. The length of the CDR3 is 12 residues. CDR3 DNA sequence: TGCGCCAGCAGCCAAGATCTAGGGAGTTACACCTTC. It is translated as CASSQDLGSYTF.

The chain employs TRBV27 and TRBJ2-7, with 7 positions matching TRBD1. The CDR3 consists of 14 residues. Germline CDR1 is MNHEY and CDR2 is SMNVEV (reference sequence). The J segment lost 0 bases and the V segment lost 6 bases, leaving 5 bases of the junction unmatched. CDR3 loop: CASRQGTTSYEQYF. CDR3 in DNA: TGTGCCAGCAGACAGGGGACCACCTCCTACGAGCAGTACTTC.

The rearrangement uses TRBV29-1 and TRBJ1-1; no definite D call. In germline, CDR1 is SQVTM, CDR2 ANQGSEA. V lost 2 bases to trimming and J lost 11 bases, with 18 bases between them. This CDR3 spans 13 amino acids. The CDR3 region has the DNA TGCAGCGTTGAACCCTCCAATCGGGGAGAGGCTTTCTTT. Protein sequence: CSVEPSNRGEAFF.

V gene TRBV19 combines with J gene TRBJ1-2; 8 bases fit TRBD1. Trimming removed 5 bases from V and 8 bases from J; junction bases left unmatched: 10. This CDR3 is 14 amino acids long. Germline-derived CDR1 and CDR2 are LNHDA and SQIVND (reference sequence). CDR3 nucleotide sequence: TGTGCCAGTAGTTTGCGGACAGGGCGCCAAGGCTACACCTTC. It codes for CASSLRTGRQGYTF.

V gene TRBV28 combines with J gene TRBJ2-7, with D possibly TRBD2 on 5 matching bases. The V gene's germline CDR1 is MDHEN and CDR2 SYDVKM. The CDR3 has 15 amino acids. V lost 5 bases, J lost 3 bases, and 17 bases lay in between. The CDR3 reads CASSQRTPDHYEQYF. CDR3 DNA sequence: TGTGCCAGCAGTCAAAGGACTCCCGATCACTACGAGCAGTACTTC.

This chain uses TRBV2 with TRBJ1-2; no reliable D call. V shed 1 base and J shed 8 bases, with 11 bases lying between them. The CDR3 runs to 13 residues. CDR1 and CDR2 (germline): SNHLY, FYNNEI. The CDR3 sequence: CASSEGLARGYTF. The DNA for the CDR3 is TGTGCCAGCAGTGAAGGACTGGCCAGAGGCTACACCTTC.

The chain combines TRBV28 with TRBJ1-2; no clear D. The V end lost 6 bases, the J end lost 3 bases, and 5 bases lay between the germline ends. The CDR3 is 11 residues long. CDR1 and CDR2 from the germline V gene are MDHEN and SYDVKM. The CDR3 protein is CASSRYYGYTF. The CDR3 DNA follows: TGTGCCAGCAGCCGGTACTATGGCTACACCTTC.

This chain connects TRBV5-1 to TRBJ1-1, with TRBD1 identical over 8 bases. J lost 0 bases, V lost 4 bases, and 8 bases had no gene match. The CDR3 is 16 amino acids. From germline, CDR1 is SGHRS and CDR2 YFSETQ. CDR3 DNA sequence: TGCGCCAGCAGCCAGGGGGCCAGCAACATGAACACTGAAGCTTTCTTT. Its protein product is CASSQGASNMNTEAFF.

This clone was seen a handful of times. The chain is built from TRBV19 and TRBJ1-6; 8 nucleotides align to TRBD1. The CDR3 totals 14 residues. Germline loops: CDR1 LNHDA, CDR2 SQIVND (reference sequence). Germline trimming cut 5 bases from V and 7 bases from J; bases unmatched to any gene: 4. CDR3 amino acids: CASSVTGGNSPLHF. The CDR3 DNA sequence: TGTGCCAGTAGTGTCACAGGGGGGAATTCACCCCTCCACTTT. The variable domain in full, with the rest retrieved from reference TRBV19 and TRBJ1-6, is DGGITQSPKYLFRKEGQNVTLSCEQNLNHDAMYWYRQDPGQGLRLIYYSQIVNDFQKGDIAEGYSVSREKKESFPLTVTSAQKNPTAFYLCASSVTGGNSPLHFGNGTRLTVT.

V gene TRBV6-5 combines with J gene TRBJ2-1; TRBD2 agrees at 10 bases. CDR1 is MNHEY, CDR2 SVGAGI, per germline. CDR3 size: 15 residues. Trimming took 5 bases from V and 2 from J; bases not matched to a gene: 3. CDR3 bases: TGTGCCAGCAGTCGGACTAGCGGCCCCTACAATGAGCAGTTCTTC. Its protein product is CASSRTSGPYNEQFF.

The V and J genes are TRBV5-4 and TRBJ2-5; a weak D match, TRBD2 (6 bases). This CDR3 is built from 13 residues. CDR1 SGHNT and CDR2 YYREEE come from the germline V gene (reference sequence). V lost 0 bases and J 4 bases, leaving 7 bases between the germline ends. The CDR3 region is CASSLAGGETQYF. The CDR3 region has the DNA TGTGCCAGCAGCTTGGCCGGGGGAGAGACCCAGTACTTC.

In its sample, this clone was seen a few times. The chain uses TRBV19 and TRBJ1-2, with 7 bases lining up with TRBD1. With V trimmed by 5 bases and J by 4 bases, 13 bases remained unmatched. The CDR3 runs to 16 residues. Germline CDR1 reads LNHDA; CDR2 reads SQIVND (reference sequence). The CDR3 loop reads CASSSRGGRSVYGYTF. The CDR3 nucleotides are TGTGCCAGTAGTTCCCGAGGGGGCAGATCAGTCTATGGCTACACCTTC.

The chain recombines TRBV18 with TRBJ2-7, with D hard to call. Per germline, CDR1 KGHSH and CDR2 LQKENI. The CDR3 extends over 12 amino acids. CDR3 protein: CAAGQAPNEQYF. Written as DNA, the CDR3 is TGTGCAGCAGGCCAAGCCCCTAACGAGCAGTACTTC.

The chain uses TRBV9 and TRBJ1-1, with D perhaps matching TRBD1 (5 bases). The CDR3 runs 16 residues. The germline V and J ends were trimmed by 0 bases and 3 bases, with 15 bases remaining between them. Germline loops: CDR1 SGDLS, CDR2 YYNGEE. This chain's CDR3 is CASSVGSRATDTEAFF. In DNA form, the CDR3 reads TGTGCCAGCAGCGTAGGGAGCAGGGCGACCGACACTGAAGCTTTCTTT.

This chain joins TRBV6-1 and TRBJ1-2, with unresolved D. V was trimmed by 2 bases and J by 4 bases, leaving 23 bases between them. The germline V gene has CDR1 MNHNS and CDR2 SASEGT. CDR3 length equals 18 residues. The CDR3 sequence: CASSEQSGGGHTPYGYTF. For the CDR3, the DNA is TGTGCCAGCAGTGAACAATCCGGAGGAGGGCATACCCCCTATGGCTACACCTTC.